This T cell receptor (beta chain) was profiled in a study of cytomegalovirus exposure and HLA in healthy donors. General study results and limits: After further analysis at a later stage, some 15,000 TCR beta sequences were associated with HLA alleles at 0.05 false discovery rate. Association of a missense DCLRE1C variant with TCR beta V- and J-gene trimming was reported in a later analysis. In vitro testing confirmed three CMV-associated chains as specific for CMV antigens.

The PCR employed 60 Vbeta primers together with 13 Jbeta primers. The method was immunoSEQ multiplex PCR; TCRdb's version includes in-frame clones alone and lacks a portion of them. Found here are approximately 82,000 clones, around 78% of them singletons; the top ten hold 1.5% to 2%. Points on this clone: Its antigen is unidentified. Sequence at one end of the junction differs from germline and may be a read error.

This CDR3 has 15 residues. The germline gives CDR1 SNHLY, CDR2 FYNNEI. V is TRBV2 and J is TRBJ2-3, with 9 nucleotides matching TRBD2. The sequencing sample was made of PBMCs. This TCR was recovered from a man aged 40-55 years in good health and CMV-seronegative. The CDR3 nucleotides read TGTGCCAGCAGTCCTCTAGCGGGAAAAACAGATACGCAGTGTTTT. Its translation: CASSPLAGKTDTQCF.